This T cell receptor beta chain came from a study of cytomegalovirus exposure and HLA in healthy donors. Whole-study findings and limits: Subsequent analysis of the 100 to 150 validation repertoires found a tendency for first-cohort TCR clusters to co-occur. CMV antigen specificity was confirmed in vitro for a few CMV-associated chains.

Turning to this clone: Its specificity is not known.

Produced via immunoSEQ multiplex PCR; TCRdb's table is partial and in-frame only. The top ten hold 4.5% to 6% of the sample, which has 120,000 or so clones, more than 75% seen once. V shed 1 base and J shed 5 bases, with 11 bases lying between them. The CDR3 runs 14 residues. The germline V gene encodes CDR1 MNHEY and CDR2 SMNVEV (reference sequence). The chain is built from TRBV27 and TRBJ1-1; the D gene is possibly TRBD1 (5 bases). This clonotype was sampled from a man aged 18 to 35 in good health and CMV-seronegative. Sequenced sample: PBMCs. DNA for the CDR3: TGTGCCAGCAGTTTATTGTTGGGGGGAACTGAAGCTTTCTTT. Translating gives CASSLLLGGTEAFF.